This entry lists 25 T cell receptor beta chains sequenced from one sample in a study of tissue T cells after allogeneic stem cell transplantation. Sequenced by immunoSEQ multiplex PCR; TCRdb stores in-frame clones only, minus some. Found here are approximately 3,500 clones, 59% of them singletons; the top ten hold 28%. The sequences come from tissue from the ileum, collected at autopsy. These receptors originate from a male donor at least 60 years old with lung cancer.

This clone appeared a single time. The chain carries TRBV19 and TRBJ2-7, with D maybe TRBD1 (5 bases). This CDR3 has 13 residues. V lost 5 bases, J lost 4 bases, and 12 bases lay in between. Germline CDR1 LNHDA, CDR2 SQIVND (reference sequence). For the CDR3, the DNA is TGTGCCAGTAGTGATACAGGAGTATACGAGCAGTACTTC. Translating it yields CASSDTGVYEQYF.

V gene TRBV14 combines with J gene TRBJ2-1; 7 bases align to TRBD1. Germline V CDR1 and CDR2: SGHDN, FVKESK. The CDR3 totals 15 residues. Losses at the gene ends were 1 base for V and 6 bases for J; bases not matched to a gene: 6. CDR3 region: CASSQVSGGSNEQFF. The CDR3 DNA is TGTGCCAGCAGCCAAGTTTCAGGGGGAAGCAATGAGCAGTTCTTC.

This chain uses TRBV29-1 with TRBJ2-7, with 13 bases aligning to TRBD2. V lost 4 bases to trimming and J lost 4 bases; unmatched junction nucleotides: 1. Per the germline V gene, CDR1 is SQVTM and CDR2 is ANQGSEA. This CDR3 has 13 amino acids. CDR3 in DNA: TGCAGCGTTGGGACTAGCGGGAGTTACGAGCAGTACTTC. The encoded protein is CSVGTSGSYEQYF.

Comment on this clone: Mismatch with germline at one junction end may stem from a read error. The chain couples TRBV7-9 to TRBJ2-7; 9 bases align to TRBD1. CDR1 is SEHNR, CDR2 FQNEAQ, per germline (reference sequence). The CDR3 extends over 12 amino acids. CDR3 sequence reads: CASSSGQGHGDF. The CDR3 region has the DNA TGTGCCAGCAGCTCGGGACAGGGCCATGGGGACTTC.

This chain links TRBV7-8 with TRBJ1-2; the D gene is possibly TRBD1 (5 bases). The CDR3 totals 14 residues. V lost 0 bases to trimming and J lost 3 bases, with 8 bases between them. The germline V gene encodes CDR1 SGHVS and CDR2 FQNEAQ. CDR3 bases: TGTGCCAGCAGCTTAGCCGGGACGCACTATGGCTACACCTTC. Protein: CASSLAGTHYGYTF.

V and J are TRBV14 and TRBJ1-4; perhaps TRBD1 as D (5 bases). The CDR3 extends over 14 amino acids. Germline lookup yields CDR1 SGHDN and CDR2 FVKESK. V dropped 2 bases and J dropped 8 bases, with 12 bases sitting between them. CDR3 nucleotide sequence: TGTGCCAGCAGCCAATCATCAGGGAAGGAAAAACTGTTTTTT. It encodes CASSQSSGKEKLFF.

CDR3 sequence (DNA): TGTGCCAGCAGCTCCGACAGGGCTAGGTTGACTGAAGCTTTCTTT. Translated: CASSSDRARLTEAFF. V gene TRBV11-2 combines with J gene TRBJ1-1; TRBD1 matches 7 bases. Losses at the gene ends were 4 bases for V and 5 bases for J; bases not matched to a gene: 10. Germline CDR1 is SGHAT and CDR2 is FQNNGV. CDR3 length: 15 residues.

This clone appeared a few times. V is TRBV6-5 and J is TRBJ2-6, with a possible D match to TRBD1 (7 bases). Trimming cost V 7 bases and J 4 bases, with 14 bases left between them. The CDR3 extends over 15 amino acids. Germline CDR1 and CDR2: MNHEY and SVGAGI. Here the CDR3 DNA reads TGTGCCAGCACGTCACAGGGGAGGGGGGCCAACGTCCTGACTTTC. Translating gives CASTSQGRGANVLTF.

This rearrangement joins TRBV28 to TRBJ2-1; TRBD2 might be the D (5 bases). The CDR3 sequence is 15 residues long. From germline, CDR1 is MDHEN and CDR2 SYDVKM. Between the trimmed V and J ends, which lost 6 bases and 4 bases, there was a span of 16 bases. The CDR3: CASRRAGTRYNEQFF. CDR3 bases: TGTGCCAGCAGAAGGGCTGGTACTAGATACAATGAGCAGTTCTTC.

By share, this clone ranks as medium-sized. The chain couples TRBV18 to TRBJ1-5, with D maybe TRBD1 (6 bases). This CDR3 is 14 amino acids long. From germline, CDR1 is KGHSH and CDR2 LQKENI. V was shortened by 2 bases and J by 3 bases, with 8 bases between the two germline ends. The CDR3 here is CASSPAGANQPQHF. CDR3 nucleotide sequence: TGTGCCAGCTCACCAGCAGGGGCCAATCAGCCCCAGCATTTT.

In nucleotides, the CDR3 is TGTGCCAGCAGCTTTCCCCAAATTAGCTCTGGGGCCAACGTCCTGACTTTC. Translating it yields CASSFPQISSGANVLTF. This sequence joins TRBV7-9 and TRBJ2-6, with D hard to call. The CDR3 spans 17 residues. Germline CDR1 reads SEHNR; CDR2 reads FQNEAQ (reference sequence). V dropped 3 bases and J dropped 0 bases, with 12 bases sitting between them.

The table lists this clone with a few counts. V gene TRBV27 combines with J gene TRBJ1-5, with D unresolved. Deletions cut 6 bases from V and 4 bases from J, with 10 bases between. Germline lookup yields CDR1 MNHEY and CDR2 SMNVEV (reference sequence). CDR3 size: 13 residues. The CDR3 region has the DNA TGTGCCAGCAGCGAAGTCGTGAATCAGCCCCAGCATTTT. This codes for CASSEVVNQPQHF.

This clone appeared a single time. The chain uses TRBV28 and TRBJ1-2, with D tentatively TRBD1 (5 bases). Germline V CDR1 and CDR2: MDHEN, SYDVKM. CDR3 size: 14 residues. V was cut by 11 bases and J by 1 base, with 17 bases left in between. CDR3 sequence: CAGQGTRNNYGYTF. Written as DNA, the CDR3 is TGTGCCGGCCAAGGGACCAGGAATAACTATGGCTACACCTTC.

This clone was seen more than once but under ten times. J is TRBJ2-7 and V is TRBV6-5; D call uncertain. V was cut by 6 bases and J by 0 bases, with 12 bases left in between. Germline CDR1 and CDR2: MNHEY and SVGAGI. There are 14 residues in the CDR3. The CDR3 region is CASRRTASSYEQYF. CDR3 nucleotides: TGTGCCAGCAGACGGACGGCGAGCTCCTACGAGCAGTACTTC.

The chain couples TRBV20-1 to TRBJ2-5, with D perhaps matching TRBD1 (5 bases). This CDR3 is 11 amino acids long. The germline gives CDR1 DFQATT, CDR2 SNEGSKA (reference sequence). Trimming pared 3 bases from V and 9 bases from J, leaving 11 bases between. The CDR3 bases are TGCAGTGCTAGGATGGGGCCTCCCCAGTACTTC. Its translation is CSARMGPPQYF.

V and J are TRBV6-2 or TRBV6-3 and TRBJ2-6; 9 bases agree with TRBD1. V shed 2 bases and J 4 bases; nucleotides not matched to a gene: 6. Germline V lookup: CDR1 MNHEY, CDR2 SVGEGT. This CDR3 region has 17 residues. As DNA, the CDR3 is TGTGCCAGCAGTTACGGACAGGGGACTGCGGGGGCCAACGTCCTGACTTTC. Residues: CASSYGQGTAGANVLTF.

This chain joins TRBV2 and TRBJ2-7; D remains unclear. Per germline, CDR1 SNHLY and CDR2 FYNNEI. This CDR3 region has 16 residues. V was cut by 0 bases and J by 3 bases, with 15 bases left in between. This CDR3 reads CASSEARSGEVYEQYF. CDR3 in DNA: TGTGCCAGCAGTGAAGCGAGGTCAGGTGAGGTCTACGAGCAGTACTTC. Complete variable domain (other parts from reference TRBV2 and TRBJ2-7): EPEVTQTPSHQVTQMGQEVILRCVPISNHLYFYWYRQILGQKVEFLVSFYNNEISEKSEIFDDQFSVERPDGSNFTLKIRSTKLEDSAMYFCASSEARSGEVYEQYFGPGTRLTVT.

This clone was recorded a few times. The rearrangement links TRBV12-3 or TRBV12-4 to TRBJ2-7; the D is unclear. CDR3 length: 13 residues. V was trimmed by 4 bases and J by 1 base, leaving 8 bases between them. CDR3 amino acids: CASSYGSSYEQYF. CDR3 DNA sequence: TGTGCCAGCAGTTACGGTTCTTCCTACGAGCAGTACTTC.

CDR3 in amino acids: CASSEGMAKNIQYF. The CDR3 nucleotides are TGTGCCAGCAGCGAGGGGATGGCCAAAAACATTCAGTACTTC. The chain links TRBV28 to TRBJ2-4; the D gene could be TRBD1 or TRBD2 (5 bases each). V lost 6 bases, J lost 1 base, and 10 bases lay in between. The germline gives CDR1 MDHEN, CDR2 SYDVKM. CDR3 length: 14 residues.

This clone was detected only a few times. The chain combines TRBV5-4 with TRBJ2-2; 7 bases are a match to TRBD1. Trimming cost V 0 bases and J 3 bases; bases outside gene matches: 2. Germline V lookup: CDR1 SGHNT, CDR2 YYREEE (reference sequence). The CDR3 runs 15 residues. The CDR3 coding sequence is TGTGCCAGCAGCTTGGGGGGACAGTACACCGGGGAGCTGTTTTTT. It yields the protein CASSLGGQYTGELFF.

This clone was counted only a few times. The genes are TRBV7-9 and TRBJ1-3; the D gene is possibly TRBD1 (5 bases). There are 14 residues in the CDR3. Trimming stripped 4 bases from V and 8 bases from J, with 15 bases between. Germline values: CDR1 SEHNR, CDR2 FQNEAQ (reference sequence). CDR3 nucleotides: TGTGCCAGCAGCTCCGGAATGCAGGGAGACACCATATATTTT. Amino acid sequence: CASSSGMQGDTIYF.

The chain recombines TRBV11-2 with TRBJ2-3; possibly TRBD1 for D (5 bases). V was cut by 2 bases and J by 5 bases, with 11 bases left in between. The CDR3 runs 14 residues. Germline CDR1 is SGHAT and CDR2 is FQNNGV. CDR3 in amino acids: CASSLKSDRDTQYF. The CDR3 region has the DNA TGTGCCAGCAGCTTAAAGAGCGACAGAGATACGCAGTATTTT.

This clone has just one count. J is TRBJ1-5 and V is TRBV6-5, with 7 bases that match TRBD1. Germline V gives CDR1 MNHEY, CDR2 SVGAGI. The CDR3 consists of 13 residues. J was trimmed by 3 bases and V by 8 bases; bases with no gene match: 4. CDR3 bases: TGTGCCAGCCGAGGACAGGTCAATCAGCCCCAGCATTTT. It encodes CASRGQVNQPQHF.

The V gene is TRBV6-5, the J gene TRBJ2-7; tentative D call: TRBD1 (5 bases). Germline V CDR1 and CDR2: MNHEY, SVGAGI. The V and J ends lost 2 bases and 3 bases respectively, with 17 bases between them. This CDR3 has 16 residues. CDR3 DNA: TGTGCCAGCAGTTACCTCTCAAGGGGTCAGGTCTACGAGCAGTACTTC. This gives the protein CASSYLSRGQVYEQYF.

This clone was observed once. V usage is TRBV12-5 and J usage is TRBJ1-4; 8 bases line up with TRBD1. Trimming at V came to 5 bases and at J to 6 bases, leaving 8 bases not matched to a gene. The germline V gene has CDR1 LGHNT and CDR2 FRNRAP. The CDR3 is 15 amino acids. The chain's CDR3 is CASGLNRGGDEKLFF. The CDR3 nucleotides are TGTGCTAGTGGTCTCAACAGGGGGGGGGATGAAAAACTGTTTTTT.